Listed here are 24 T cell receptor beta chains from one sample, sequenced in a study of cytomegalovirus exposure and HLA in healthy donors. The PCR made use of 60 Vbeta and 13 Jbeta primers. Measured with immunoSEQ multiplex PCR; TCRdb has only the in-frame clones, and not every one. The sample holds more than 120,000 clones; approximately 79% are singletons and the top ten take roughly 2.9%. Material for sequencing was PBMCs. The source is a woman aged 25 to 45 in good health and CMV-seronegative.

This clone is a singleton in its sample. V usage is TRBV29-1 and J usage is TRBJ1-2; D is undetermined. CDR3 length: 12 residues. The germline V gene encodes CDR1 SQVTM and CDR2 ANQGSEA. V dropped 4 bases and J dropped 5 bases, with 11 bases sitting between them. This chain's CDR3 is CSVVGSDYGYTF. The CDR3 DNA reads TGCAGCGTTGTTGGTTCAGATTATGGCTACACCTTC.

This rearrangement joins TRBV7-3 to TRBJ1-1, with D possibly being TRBD1 (6 bases). Germline CDR1 is SGHTA and CDR2 is FQGTGA. V lost 5 bases and J lost 3, with 10 bases in between. The CDR3 has 13 residues. DNA of the CDR3: TGTGCCAGCAGCCCCAGGGGATACACTGAAGCTTTCTTT. It yields the protein CASSPRGYTEAFF. The whole variable domain, remainder taken from reference TRBV7-3 and TRBJ1-1, is GAGVSQTPSNKVTEKGKYVELRCDPISGHTALYWYRQSLGQGPEFLIYFQGTGAADDSGLPNDRFFAVRPEGSVSTLKIQRTERGDSAVYLCASSPRGYTEAFFGQGTRLTVV.

The V gene is TRBV6-5, the J gene TRBJ2-5; 9 bases align to TRBD2. The J call is doubtful: the DNA matches TRBJ2-7 better. Per the germline V gene, CDR1 is MNHEY and CDR2 is SVGAGI. This CDR3 has 15 residues. The CDR3 sequence: CASSLAGDAGHEQYF. The DNA of the CDR3 is TGTGCCAGCAGTTTAGCGGGAGATGCAGGGCACGAGCAGTACTTC.

The chain uses TRBV5-3 and TRBJ2-7, with 8 bases matching TRBD1. TRBV5-3 is an ORF; its function is uncertain. Trimming took 4 bases from V and 3 from J; bases not matched to a gene: 9. This CDR3 contains 15 residues. CDR3 nucleotide sequence: TGTGCCAGAAGCCAGACCCGGGACAGGCACTACGAGCAGTACTTC. Translated: CARSQTRDRHYEQYF.

This clone has only a few counts. The chain has TRBV2 and TRBJ1-2; a weak D match, TRBD1 (5 bases). Germline V CDR1 and CDR2: SNHLY, FYNNEI. This CDR3 region has 13 residues. Trimming took 5 bases from V and 2 from J, leaving 9 bases between them. The CDR3 DNA reads as TGTGCCAGCAGTCAAGACAGCAACTATGGCTACACCTTC. It yields the protein CASSQDSNYGYTF.

This clone showed up just a few times. The rearrangement joins TRBV5-1 to TRBJ1-1; 7 bases align to TRBD1. Trimming removed 5 bases from V and 7 bases from J; junction bases left unmatched: 14. This CDR3 spans 15 amino acids. The germline V gene has CDR1 SGHRS and CDR2 YFSETQ. The CDR3 region is CASRKQGGLNGEAFF. CDR3 DNA sequence: TGCGCCAGCAGAAAACAAGGGGGCCTTAATGGTGAAGCTTTCTTT.

The V call is TRBV18, the J call TRBJ2-7; 7 bases agree with TRBD1. Unmatched junction bases numbered 5, after V lost 3 bases and J lost 3 bases. CDR1 is KGHSH and CDR2 is LQKENI in the germline V gene. This CDR3 contains 14 residues. The CDR3 is CASSPGDRVYEQYF. CDR3 sequence (DNA): TGTGCCAGCTCACCCGGGGACAGAGTCTACGAGCAGTACTTC.

The chain is built from TRBV7-6 and TRBJ2-1; 9 bases are shared with TRBD1. The CDR3 contains 15 residues. Trimming cost V 5 bases and J 2 bases; bases outside gene matches: 4. Germline V gene lookup returns CDR1 SGHVS and CDR2 FNYEAQ. The CDR3 DNA follows: TGTGCCAGCAGCCACCGGGACAGGGCCTACAATGAGCAGTTCTTC. It encodes CASSHRDRAYNEQFF.

The rearrangement joins TRBV19 to TRBJ2-1; 12 bases line up with TRBD1. Germline CDR1 is LNHDA and CDR2 is SQIVND (reference sequence). V shed 6 bases, J shed 8 bases, and the junction held 8 bases outside the gene matches. This CDR3 region has 15 residues. CDR3: CASSTPGQGADEQFF. CDR3 sequence (DNA): TGTGCCAGTAGCACCCCGGGACAGGGGGCCGATGAGCAGTTCTTC.

This clone was counted a few times. The chain couples TRBV4-1 to TRBJ1-1; D possibly corresponds to TRBD1 (5 bases). CDR3 length equals 13 residues. Trimming pared 4 bases from V and 3 bases from J, leaving 9 bases between. CDR1 is MGHRA, CDR2 YSYEKL, per germline. As DNA, the CDR3 is TGCGCCAGCAGCCCCGCGGGGGACACTGAAGCTTTCTTT. Protein product: CASSPAGDTEAFF.

V usage is TRBV28 and J usage is TRBJ1-5; D is undetermined. The ends were cut back, 6 bases at V and 4 bases at J, with 10 bases in the middle. CDR1 is MDHEN, CDR2 SYDVKM, per germline. The CDR3 runs to 13 residues. The CDR3 protein is CASREGWNQPQHF. CDR3 DNA: TGTGCCAGCAGGGAGGGTTGGAATCAGCCCCAGCATTTT.

The chain couples TRBV28 to TRBJ2-2; 7 nucleotides match TRBD1. The CDR3 totals 16 residues. Germline values: CDR1 MDHEN, CDR2 SYDVKM. The V and J ends lost 4 bases and 0 bases, in that order; junction bases with no gene match: 5. The CDR3 protein is CASSYTDRANTGELFF. CDR3 coding DNA: TGTGCCAGCAGTTACACCGACAGGGCGAACACCGGGGAGCTGTTTTTT.

This chain links TRBV7-2 with TRBJ2-3; 7 bases are shared with TRBD1. V lost 5 bases and J lost 6; bases outside the gene matches: 8. CDR1 is SGHTA and CDR2 is FQGNSA in the germline V gene. This CDR3 has 14 amino acids. CDR3: CASSLRDRVDTQYF. DNA of the CDR3: TGTGCCAGCAGCCTCCGTGACAGGGTCGATACGCAGTATTTT.

The chain employs TRBV30 and TRBJ2-7; D is possibly TRBD1 (5 bases). Germline V CDR1 and CDR2: GTSNPN, SVGIG (reference sequence). Trimming pared 2 bases from V and 4 bases from J, leaving 9 bases between. The CDR3 is 12 residues long. CDR3 DNA sequence: TGTGCCTGGAGTACAAGACAGTACGAGCAGTACTTC. Amino acid sequence: CAWSTRQYEQYF.

This clone was counted only a few times. The CDR3 loop reads CASGKSTGGVDTEAFF. The CDR3 DNA is TGTGCCAGCGGGAAATCAACAGGGGGCGTCGACACTGAAGCTTTCTTT. The chain carries TRBV2 and TRBJ1-1; 9 nucleotides line up with TRBD1. Germline V gene sequence: CDR1 SNHLY, CDR2 FYNNEI. The V and J ends lost 8 bases and 3 bases, in that order; junction bases with no gene match: 13. This CDR3 is 16 amino acids long.

The V gene is TRBV9, the J gene TRBJ1-1, with D maybe TRBD1 (6 bases). Germline CDR1 reads SGDLS; CDR2 reads YYNGEE. This CDR3 region has 15 residues. Trimming pared 4 bases from V and 3 bases from J, leaving 16 bases between. CDR3 nucleotides: TGTGCCAGCAGCCCCAACTTACAGGGTGACACTGAAGCTTTCTTT. Amino acids: CASSPNLQGDTEAFF.

The CDR3 DNA reads as TGCGCCAGCAGCTTGGTACCTATGAACACTGAAGCTTTCTTT. This gives the protein CASSLVPMNTEAFF. J is TRBJ1-1 and V is TRBV5-1; D uncertain. Germline lookup yields CDR1 SGHRS and CDR2 YFSETQ. The CDR3 runs to 14 residues. The V end was cut by 0 bases, the J end by 0 bases, with 6 bases between.

The V gene is TRBV19, the J gene TRBJ1-1, with 7 bases lining up with TRBD1. Germline V lookup: CDR1 LNHDA, CDR2 SQIVND (reference sequence). V dropped 7 bases and J dropped 3; count of bases not matched to a gene: 5. The CDR3 sequence is 13 residues long. CDR3 protein: CASTPTGDTEAFF. As DNA, the CDR3 is TGTGCCAGTACCCCAACAGGGGACACTGAAGCTTTCTTT.

This chain uses TRBV10-3 with TRBJ2-3; 7 positions agree with TRBD1. Unmatched junction bases numbered 6, after V lost 4 bases and J lost 5 bases. This CDR3 contains 14 residues. Looked up from germline, CDR1 is ENHRY and CDR2 is SYGVKD. DNA of the CDR3: TGTGCCATCAGTGGTCTCCCAGGGGGAGATACGCAGTATTTT. It yields the protein CAISGLPGGDTQYF.

The chain is built from TRBV27 and TRBJ2-5, with 7 bases that match TRBD1. CDR1 MNHEY and CDR2 SMNVEV come from the germline V gene (reference sequence). This CDR3 is 15 amino acids long. V gave up 5 bases and J gave up 1 base; unmatched junction bases: 7. CDR3 loop: CASSPRNRGQETQYF. DNA of the CDR3: TGTGCCAGCAGTCCCCGAAACAGGGGCCAAGAGACCCAGTACTTC.

V usage is TRBV23-1 and J usage is TRBJ2-3; the D is unclear. TRBV23-1 carries the ORF label, with uncertain function. This CDR3 comprises 15 residues. Trimming took 2 bases from V and 4 from J, leaving 13 bases between them. The CDR3, as DNA: TGCGCCAGCAGTCAAGCCCTAGTCAGTGCAGATACGCAGTATTTT. Protein product: CASSQALVSADTQYF.

This clone was seen a handful of times. This rearrangement joins TRBV4-1 to TRBJ1-2, with TRBD1 matching 10 bases. V lost 1 base, J lost 4 bases, and 6 bases stayed unmatched. This CDR3 is 16 amino acids long. The germline gives CDR1 MGHRA, CDR2 YSYEKL. The CDR3 region has the DNA TGCGCCAGCAGCCAAGGAGGACAGGGGGATCTCTATGGCTACACCTTC. Amino acids: CASSQGGQGDLYGYTF.

J is TRBJ2-2 and V is TRBV19, with D possibly TRBD2 on 6 matching bases. Germline V gene lookup returns CDR1 LNHDA and CDR2 SQIVND (reference sequence). The CDR3 sequence is 17 residues long. V was pared by 5 bases and J by 5 bases, with 21 bases between. The CDR3 loop reads CASSPGFRGWNTGELFF. CDR3 DNA sequence: TGTGCCAGTAGTCCCGGTTTCCGGGGGTGGAATACCGGGGAGCTGTTTTTT. Full variable domain (outside the CDR3, taken from reference TRBV19 and TRBJ2-2): DGGITQSPKYLFRKEGQNVTLSCEQNLNHDAMYWYRQDPGQGLRLIYYSQIVNDFQKGDIAEGYSVSREKKESFPLTVTSAQKNPTAFYLCASSPGFRGWNTGELFFGEGSRLTVL.

The genes are TRBV5-1 and TRBJ2-3; TRBD1 aligns across 8 bases. The CDR3 covers 15 residues. V trimming: 4 bases; J trimming: 3 bases; junction bases outside the gene matches: 7. The germline gives CDR1 SGHRS, CDR2 YFSETQ. The CDR3 sequence is CASSLGGDRTDTQYF. The CDR3 DNA reads TGCGCCAGCAGCCTAGGAGGGGACAGGACAGATACGCAGTATTTT.